This T cell receptor (beta chain) emerged from a study of regulatory and conventional T cells in RAG deficiency. Trimming cost V 3 bases and J 2 bases, with 17 bases left between them. Looked up from germline, CDR1 is SGHAT and CDR2 is FQNNGV. The CDR3 is made up of 17 amino acids. Concerning this clone: Antigen specificity is unknown.

Here immunoSEQ multiplex PCR was the method, and the copy in TCRdb shows in-frame clones only, minus some. Found here are about 30,000 clones, just under 90% of them singletons; the top ten hold roughly 5.2%. Study-level results: Shannon entropy was markedly lower and Simpson indices higher in RAG-deficient patients than control T-cell subsets. Treg unique TCR beta sequences were around 100-fold fewer in Omenn syndrome and CID/AS patients than controls.

These data also featured in a second study, about regulatory T cells. This second study says: Primers: 52 TRBV forward and 13 TRBJ reverse. Skewed V and J usage and few unique V-J pairs marked patient repertoires, most in Tregs.

The source material was CD8+ T cells sorted from blood. The sequence came from a human donor in good health. The chain joins TRBV11-2 to TRBJ2-1, with D tentatively TRBD1 or TRBD2 (5 bases each). This chain's CDR3 is CASSFPLGGPTYNEQFF. CDR3 sequence (DNA): TGTGCCAGCAGCTTCCCCCTTGGGGGACCAACCTACAATGAGCAGTTCTTC.